At least ten counts were recorded for the clone carrying this T cell receptor (beta chain). Antigen: not known. V was pared by 1 base and J by 3 bases, with 13 bases between. CDR1 and CDR2 (germline): LGHNT, FRNRAP. This CDR3 region has 17 residues. During its preparation, the TCRbeta library received unique molecular identifiers. Each CDR3 protein is one row after TCRdb ran MiXCR on the PCR reads. The data show 450,000 to 600,000 distinct CDR3 sequences, 10% to 15% seen once. This record belongs to a study of T-cell reconstitution after alpha-beta-depleted transplantation in children. Study outcomes and limitations: At the one-year point after transplant, T-cell counts and TCRbeta diversity were found to come mostly from T cells that had been newly produced. The study traced high day-60 TCRbeta diversity in some patients to surviving recipient T cells and thymic progenitors. Reportedly, only several hundred clones from non-depleted graft cells drove alpha-beta T-cell counts at about two months.

The source was PBMCs, mostly from graft donor cells, collected 360 days after TCRalphabeta/CD19-depleted stem cell transplant. The clonotype was recovered from a male patient under 18 who had a stem cell transplant for acute myeloid leukemia, so the T cells may come from the graft donor. The genes are TRBV12-5 and TRBJ2-6; TRBD1 is a possible D gene (6 bases). CDR3 sequence reads: CASGLEMGAGGANVLTF. The CDR3 nucleotides are TGTGCTAGTGGTTTGGAAATGGGGGCAGGTGGGGCCAACGTCCTGACTTTC.